This TCR beta chain was captured by sequencing in a study of shared clonotypes between healthy human individuals. Germline CDR1 is MNHEY and CDR2 is SVGAGI. This CDR3 is 14 amino acids long. V lost 0 bases to trimming and J lost 1 base, with 7 bases between them. In regard to this clone: This sample also contains other DNA sequences that code for the same CDR3.

Method: immunoSEQ multiplex PCR; TCRdb's copy keeps in-frame clones and lacks some. This sample has approximately 2.5 million clones, with 80% to 95% found just once. The sequenced sample was naive CD4+ T cells from PBMCs. Noted subset: CD45RA+ positively selected. This chain links TRBV6-5 with TRBJ2-7, with a tentative D call TRBD1 (5 bases). This receptor was obtained from a man between 18 and 29 years old in good health. Some clones in this sample may be carry-over from other donors' samples. Here the CDR3 DNA reads TGTGCCAGCAGTTACTCTCCAGGGTCCTACGAGCAGTACTTC. Protein sequence: CASSYSPGSYEQYF.